The 13 T cell receptor beta chains given below trace back to one sample, sequenced in a study of shared clonotypes between healthy human individuals. TCRdb keeps only in-frame clones here, not all; method: immunoSEQ multiplex PCR. Counted here are around 2.5 million clones, 80% to 95% occurring once; the ten biggest clones make up around 0.37%. Material: naive CD4+ T cells from PBMCs. Subset meaning: CD45RA+ positively selected. These receptors were taken from a man aged 18-30 years in good health. Some clones in this sample may be carry-over from other donors' samples.

A word on this clone: Additional DNA sequences in this sample encode the identical CDR3. The V gene is TRBV5-1, the J gene TRBJ2-7, with 11 bases matching TRBD1. The CDR3 contains 14 residues. Per germline, CDR1 SGHRS and CDR2 YFSETQ. Trimming removed 5 bases from V and 3 bases from J; junction bases left unmatched: 4. DNA of the CDR3: TGCGCCAGCAGTTTCGGGACAGGGGGCTACGAGCAGTACTTC. It translates to CASSFGTGGYEQYF.

As regards this clone: The identical CDR3 is also encoded by other nucleotide sequences in the sample. The chain couples TRBV15 to TRBJ2-7; no definite D call. The CDR3 contains 14 residues. Deletions cut 1 base from V and 0 bases from J, with 7 bases between. CDR1 is LNHNV and CDR2 is YYDKDF in the germline V gene (reference sequence). The CDR3, as DNA: TGTGCCACCAGCAGAGTTTCAGGCTCCTACGAGCAGTACTTC. This gives the protein CATSRVSGSYEQYF.

This rearrangement joins TRBV27 to TRBJ2-7; possibly TRBD2 for D (5 bases). The V end was cut by 8 bases, the J end by 4 bases, with 24 bases between. CDR3 length equals 16 residues. Germline-derived CDR1 and CDR2 are MNHEY and SMNVEV (reference sequence). CDR3 bases: TGTGCCAGCCTCATTTCCGATTGGGAGTTTAAATACGAGCAGTACTTC. It translates to CASLISDWEFKYEQYF.

This chain uses TRBV6-1 with TRBJ2-7, with D possibly being TRBD2 (5 bases). Germline CDR1 reads MNHNS; CDR2 reads SASEGT. CDR3 length: 15 amino acids. Trimming took off 8 bases at V and 3 bases at J, with 20 bases between the two ends. CDR3 sequence reads: CASRELLTVVYEQYF. Written as DNA, the CDR3 is TGTGCCAGCCGGGAACTCCTCACAGTGGTCTACGAGCAGTACTTC.

Of note for this clone: At the DNA level, this CDR3 is encoded by other sequences in the same sample as well. The genes are TRBV5-1 and TRBJ2-1, with 7 bases lining up with TRBD1. The CDR3 contains 15 residues. Trimming took 0 bases from V and 4 from J; bases not matched to a gene: 4. In germline, CDR1 is SGHRS, CDR2 YFSETQ. This chain's CDR3 is CASSLGGQTYNEQFF. The CDR3 DNA sequence: TGCGCCAGCAGCTTGGGGGGACAGACTTACAATGAGCAGTTCTTC.

In DNA form, the CDR3 reads TGTGCCTGGAGTGTCTCCGGGGGGCTAAGGGGGTACACTGAAGCTTTCTTT. Its protein product is CAWSVSGGLRGYTEAFF. This rearrangement joins TRBV30 to TRBJ1-1, with D possibly being TRBD1 (6 bases). V was pared by 0 bases and J by 3 bases, with 20 bases between. The CDR3 sequence is 17 residues long. Germline CDR1 is GTSNPN and CDR2 is SVGIG (reference sequence).

V usage is TRBV7-2 and J usage is TRBJ1-2; D ambiguous. Germline V gives CDR1 SGHTA, CDR2 FQGNSA. V gave up 1 base and J gave up 5 bases, with 11 bases separating them. CDR3 length: 14 amino acids. The CDR3 protein is CASSLGLAFYGYTF. In DNA form, the CDR3 reads TGTGCCAGCAGCTTAGGTCTCGCCTTTTATGGCTACACCTTC.

The chain is built from TRBV11-3 and TRBJ2-7; weak D call: TRBD1 (6 bases). Between the trimmed V and J ends, which lost 1 base and 2 bases, there was a span of 9 bases. Germline V lookup: CDR1 SGHNT, CDR2 YENEEA. This CDR3 has 14 residues. This CDR3 reads CASSLAGVPYEQYF. As DNA, the CDR3 is TGTGCCAGCAGCTTAGCAGGGGTCCCCTACGAGCAGTACTTC.

The chain carries TRBV28 and TRBJ1-2; D possibly corresponds to TRBD1 (6 bases). With 1 base removed from V and 8 bases from J, the gap between germline ends came to 11 bases. This CDR3 has 13 residues. Per the germline V gene, CDR1 is MDHEN and CDR2 is SYDVKM. The CDR3 DNA reads as TGTGCCAGCAGTTTATCAGGGGTTCTCGGCTACACCTTC. Protein product: CASSLSGVLGYTF.

The chain employs TRBV7-2 and TRBJ1-2, with D uncertain. The CDR3 covers 12 residues. Trimming cost V 5 bases and J 5 bases, with 9 bases left between them. The V gene's germline CDR1 is SGHTA and CDR2 FQGNSA. The CDR3 nucleotides are TGTGCCAGCAGCCCAAGTATATATGGCTACACCTTC. It encodes CASSPSIYGYTF. The variable domain in full, with the rest retrieved from reference TRBV7-2 and TRBJ1-2, is GAGVSQSPSNKVTEKGKDVELRCDPISGHTALYWYRQSLGQGLEFLIYFQGNSAPDKSGLPSDRFSAERTGGSVSTLTIQRTQQEDSAVYLCASSPSIYGYTFGSGTRLTVV.

V gene TRBV5-1 combines with J gene TRBJ2-1; 8 nucleotides agree with TRBD1. With V trimmed by 0 bases and J by 12 bases, 17 bases remained unmatched. CDR3 length: 17 amino acids. Germline V gives CDR1 SGHRS, CDR2 YFSETQ. CDR3 region: CASSLGGTGLIADRQFF. The CDR3 bases are TGCGCCAGCAGCTTGGGGGGGACAGGATTGATAGCGGACAGGCAGTTCTTC.

The gene calls are TRBV5-1 and TRBJ2-7; D is possibly TRBD1 (5 bases). V gave up 2 bases and J gave up 2 bases, with 11 bases separating them. The germline CDR1 and CDR2 sequences are SGHRS and YFSETQ. The CDR3 runs to 14 residues. The CDR3 coding sequence is TGCGCCAGCAGCTTTGGTCACAGGACCTACGAGCAGTACTTC. Its translation is CASSFGHRTYEQYF.

The gene calls are TRBV29-1 and TRBJ2-1; TRBD2 agrees at 11 bases. This CDR3 spans 13 amino acids. Germline CDR1 is SQVTM and CDR2 is ANQGSEA. Trimming at V came to 8 bases and at J to 5 bases, leaving 5 bases not matched to a gene. The CDR3 DNA reads TGCAGCCACCCGGGACTAGCGGACAATGAGCAGTTCTTC. Amino acids: CSHPGLADNEQFF.